Listed here are 30 T cell receptor beta chains from one sample, sequenced in a study of cytomegalovirus exposure and HLA in healthy donors. Amplification used 60 Vbeta primers and 13 Jbeta primers. Produced via immunoSEQ multiplex PCR; TCRdb's table is partial and in-frame only. This table has about 160,000 clones, 84% appearing once. Sequences were obtained from PBMCs. The receptors originated from a man in his fifties in good health and CMV-seropositive.

This clone was detected only once. The rearrangement uses TRBV5-1 and TRBJ2-2; TRBD1 matches at 9 bases. The CDR3 is 15 amino acids. V trimming: 4 bases; J trimming: 3 bases; junction bases outside the gene matches: 4. Looked up from germline, CDR1 is SGHRS and CDR2 is YFSETQ. The CDR3 coding sequence is TGCGCCAGCAGCATACAGGGGGCGGACACCGGGGAGCTGTTTTTT. This codes for CASSIQGADTGELFF.

DNA of the CDR3: TGTGCCAGCAGCTCGACTACAGGGGACTATGGCTACACCTTC. Protein: CASSSTTGDYGYTF. The J gene is TRBJ1-2, the V gene TRBV7-9, with TRBD1 matching 7 bases. The CDR3 runs 14 residues. Germline V gene sequence: CDR1 SEHNR, CDR2 FQNEAQ (reference sequence). Trimming cost V 4 bases and J 3 bases; bases outside gene matches: 5.

This sequence joins TRBV10-3 and TRBJ2-3, with D maybe TRBD1 (5 bases). CDR1 and CDR2 from the germline V gene are ENHRY and SYGVKD. The CDR3 loop spans 16 amino acids. Trimming stripped 6 bases from V and 5 bases from J, with 21 bases between. CDR3 coding DNA: TGTGCCATCAGCCTTAGTGGGGCAGGGAAGAGAGATACGCAGTATTTT. It is translated as CAISLSGAGKRDTQYF.

This chain connects TRBV9 to TRBJ2-3, with D possibly TRBD2 on 5 matching bases. The CDR3 totals 14 residues. Germline CDR1 and CDR2: SGDLS and YYNGEE. Trimming took off 0 bases at V and 9 bases at J, with 14 bases between the two ends. The CDR3: CASSVDLIGRTQYF. The CDR3 bases are TGTGCCAGCAGCGTAGACCTTATAGGGAGAACGCAGTATTTT.

This clone was counted only a few times. The CDR3: CASLRTDYGYTF. The CDR3 DNA reads as TGTGCCAGTCTGAGGACAGACTATGGCTACACCTTC. The rearrangement joins TRBV19 to TRBJ1-2; D perhaps matches TRBD1 (6 bases). This CDR3 has 12 amino acids. V lost 8 bases to trimming and J lost 3 bases, with 10 bases between them. Per the germline V gene, CDR1 is LNHDA and CDR2 is SQIVND (reference sequence).

This clone was picked up a small number of times. The J gene is TRBJ1-2, the V gene TRBV19; D may be TRBD1 (5 bases). The CDR3 extends over 14 amino acids. Germline CDR1 reads LNHDA; CDR2 reads SQIVND (reference sequence). V shed 5 bases and J shed 4 bases, with 14 bases lying between them. The CDR3 bases are TGTGCCAGTAGTCCGCAGGGAAGTAGCTATGGCTACACCTTC. Its translation: CASSPQGSSYGYTF.

The V gene is TRBV5-4, the J gene TRBJ2-5; D uncertain. The CDR3 totals 15 residues. The germline V and J ends were trimmed by 0 bases and 1 base, with 10 bases remaining between them. Germline V lookup: CDR1 SGHNT, CDR2 YYREEE (reference sequence). This CDR3 is CASSLGGSFQETQYF. The CDR3 DNA is TGTGCCAGCAGCTTGGGCGGATCTTTCCAAGAGACCCAGTACTTC.

The CDR3 sequence is CASSWGPSLGLARYEQYF. The DNA of the CDR3 is TGCGCCAGCAGCTGGGGTCCCTCGCTGGGACTAGCTCGCTACGAGCAGTACTTC. The chain couples TRBV5-1 to TRBJ2-7; TRBD2 agrees at 9 bases. The trim removed 3 bases at V and 3 bases at J, leaving 16 bases unmatched. This CDR3 comprises 18 residues. The germline CDR1 and CDR2 sequences are SGHRS and YFSETQ.

This clone was seen more than once but under ten times. The chain recombines TRBV18 with TRBJ2-3; the D gene is possibly TRBD1 (5 bases). There are 14 residues in the CDR3. Germline CDR1 reads KGHSH; CDR2 reads LQKENI. Trimming removed 7 bases at V and 2 bases at J, with 13 bases between. The CDR3 nucleotides are TGTGCCAGCTTGGCAACCAGGGACACAGATACGCAGTATTTT. Translated: CASLATRDTDTQYF.

The chain links TRBV5-1 to TRBJ2-1, with D possibly being TRBD2 (6 bases). V shed 7 bases and J shed 3 bases, with 17 bases lying between them. There are 15 residues in the CDR3. CDR1 is SGHRS and CDR2 is YFSETQ in the germline V gene. The CDR3 loop reads CASRGSGGHYNEQFF. The CDR3 nucleotides read TGCGCCAGCCGGGGTTCCGGGGGTCACTACAATGAGCAGTTCTTC.

The chain is built from TRBV11-2 and TRBJ1-5; D is unresolved. Between the trimmed V and J ends, which lost 1 base and 6 bases, there was a span of 7 bases. CDR1 is SGHAT and CDR2 is FQNNGV in the germline V gene. The CDR3 length is 13 residues. The CDR3 is CASSLGEGQPQHF. CDR3 nucleotides: TGTGCCAGCAGCTTAGGAGAGGGTCAGCCCCAGCATTTT.

The gene calls are TRBV2 and TRBJ2-6; tentative D call: TRBD2 (6 bases). V lost 8 bases and J lost 2, with 7 bases in between. CDR1 is SNHLY, CDR2 FYNNEI, per germline. The CDR3 is 13 amino acids. CDR3 DNA sequence: TGTGCCAGCGAGCGGGCTGGGGCCAACGTCCTGACTTTC. Residues: CASERAGANVLTF.

The rearrangement joins TRBV6-6 to TRBJ1-6; the match to TRBD1 covers 8 bases. The germline gives CDR1 MNHNY, CDR2 SVGAGI (reference sequence). This CDR3 is 15 amino acids long. V lost 0 bases to trimming and J lost 10 bases; unmatched junction nucleotides: 5. The CDR3 loop is CASSYSQGARSPLHF. Here the CDR3 DNA reads TGTGCCAGCAGTTACTCGCAGGGGGCTAGATCACCCCTCCACTTT.

This clone was found once. This chain joins TRBV27 and TRBJ2-3; D is possibly TRBD2 (6 bases). The CDR3 has 19 amino acids. Germline V gene sequence: CDR1 MNHEY, CDR2 SMNVEV (reference sequence). V shed 0 bases and J shed 2 bases, with 21 bases lying between them. The DNA of the CDR3 is TGTGCCAGCAGTTTATCCCCCCGTATAGCGGCGATCGACACAGATACGCAGTATTTT. Amino acids: CASSLSPRIAAIDTDTQYF.

This clone was detected only once. V gene TRBV15 combines with J gene TRBJ1-6; D is ambiguous. This CDR3 region has 12 residues. V gave up 4 bases and J gave up 8 bases, with 6 bases separating them. Germline assignment: CDR1 LNHNV and CDR2 YYDKDF (reference sequence). CDR3 loop: CATSTVDSPLHF. The CDR3 bases are TGTGCCACCAGCACGGTGGATTCACCCCTCCACTTT. Full variable domain (remainder filled in from reference TRBV15 and TRBJ1-6): DAMVIQNPRYQVTQFGKPVTLSCSQTLNHNVMYWYQQKSSQAPKLLFHYYDKDFNNEADTPDNFQSRRPNTSFCFLDIRSPGLGDTAMYLCATSTVDSPLHFGNGTRLTVT.

This clone was detected only once. This chain connects TRBV15 to TRBJ2-7, with a possible D match to TRBD1 (5 bases). The CDR3 contains 12 residues. From germline, CDR1 is LNHNV and CDR2 YYDKDF (reference sequence). Trimming stripped 5 bases from V and 4 bases from J, with 9 bases between. As DNA, the CDR3 is TGTGCCACCAGCGCGAACAGGTACGAGCAGTACTTC. This encodes CATSANRYEQYF.

The DNA of the CDR3 is TGTGCCAGCAGTCTGCGGACTAGGCCTAGCACAGATACGCAGTATTTT. This translates into CASSLRTRPSTDTQYF. V is TRBV6-6 and J is TRBJ2-3, with TRBD2 matching over 7 bases. The CDR3 length is 16 residues. In germline, CDR1 is MNHNY, CDR2 SVGAGI (reference sequence). The junction had 8 bases not matched to a gene; V was cut back by 5 bases and J by 0 bases.

This chain joins TRBV29-1 and TRBJ2-3; the D gene is possibly TRBD1 (5 bases). The CDR3 contains 12 residues. The germline V gene has CDR1 SQVTM and CDR2 ANQGSEA. The V and J ends lost 4 bases and 5 bases respectively, with 10 bases between them. The CDR3 DNA reads as TGCAGCGTTGGGGGCGGAAGAGATACGCAGTATTTT. This translates into CSVGGGRDTQYF.

This clone was detected once. The rearrangement links TRBV29-1 to TRBJ1-1; D remains unclear. Trimming removed 2 bases at V and 4 bases at J, with 14 bases between. This CDR3 is built from 14 residues. Germline CDR1 is SQVTM and CDR2 is ANQGSEA. This CDR3 is CSVESSGLGTEAFF. CDR3 sequence (DNA): TGCAGCGTTGAATCGAGCGGGCTGGGCACTGAAGCTTTCTTT. Filled out from reference TRBV29-1 and TRBJ1-1, the complete variable domain reads SAVISQKPSRDICQRGTSLTIQCQVDSQVTMMFWYRQQPGQSLTLIATANQGSEATYESGFVIDKFPISRPNLTFSTLTVSNMSPEDSSIYLCSVESSGLGTEAFFGQGTRLTVV.

V usage is TRBV7-2 and J usage is TRBJ1-3, with 8 bases matching TRBD1. This CDR3 contains 14 residues. V shed 6 bases and J 8 bases; nucleotides not matched to a gene: 9. Looked up from germline, CDR1 is SGHTA and CDR2 is FQGNSA. CDR3 sequence: CASSYPGQEDTIYF. DNA of the CDR3: TGTGCCAGCAGTTACCCGGGACAGGAAGACACCATATATTTT.

This rearrangement joins TRBV19 to TRBJ1-5; D is undetermined. The CDR3 extends over 14 amino acids. V gave up 6 bases and J gave up 4 bases, with 13 bases separating them. Germline CDR1 is LNHDA and CDR2 is SQIVND (reference sequence). CDR3 in amino acids: CASRSSLTNQPQHF. CDR3 bases: TGTGCCAGTAGGTCTTCCTTGACTAATCAGCCCCAGCATTTT.

This clone was counted between two and nine times. This rearrangement joins TRBV27 to TRBJ2-1; 11 bases agree with TRBD2. CDR1 and CDR2 (germline): MNHEY, SMNVEV (reference sequence). The CDR3 is 17 amino acids. V lost 5 bases, J lost 5 bases, and 11 bases stayed unmatched. CDR3 nucleotide sequence: TGTGCCAGCAGTGAGGACTCGGGACTAGCGGCCAACAATGAGCAGTTCTTC. It translates to CASSEDSGLAANNEQFF.

The rearrangement uses TRBV28 and TRBJ2-2, with 11 bases identical to TRBD2. The CDR3 spans 18 residues. Germline V gene sequence: CDR1 MDHEN, CDR2 SYDVKM. Trimming cost V 4 bases and J 1 base; bases outside gene matches: 8. CDR3 nucleotide sequence: TGTGCCAGCAGTTCTCCCCAACTAGCGGGAGTGAACACCGGGGAGCTGTTTTTT. The encoded protein is CASSSPQLAGVNTGELFF.

The rearrangement uses TRBV15 and TRBJ2-5, with TRBD2 matching 8 bases. J gave up 9 bases and V 1 base, and 7 bases lay outside the gene matches. Germline CDR1 reads LNHNV; CDR2 reads YYDKDF (reference sequence). The CDR3 extends over 14 amino acids. The CDR3 loop is CATSRAGGLGAQYF. The CDR3 coding sequence is TGTGCCACCAGCAGAGCGGGAGGGCTCGGGGCCCAGTACTTC.

The rearrangement joins TRBV29-1 to TRBJ2-7; weak D call: TRBD2 (5 bases). CDR1 and CDR2 (germline): SQVTM, ANQGSEA. The CDR3 is 13 amino acids. The germline V and J ends were trimmed by 1 base and 2 bases, with 9 bases remaining between them. DNA of the CDR3: TGCAGCGTTGAAGGTCGGGGTGCCTACGAGCAGTACTTC. Amino acids: CSVEGRGAYEQYF.

The CDR3, as DNA: TGTGCCAGCAGTTGGGGGGGGTCGGCCGAGCAGTACTTC. Translated, it gives CASSWGGSAEQYF. This sequence joins TRBV6-5 and TRBJ2-5, with TRBD2 matching over 7 bases. The J call is doubtful: the DNA matches TRBJ2-7 better. The CDR3 extends over 13 amino acids. CDR1 and CDR2 from the germline V gene are MNHEY and SVGAGI.

This rearrangement joins TRBV7-3 to TRBJ2-1; 9 positions match TRBD2. Germline assignment: CDR1 SGHTA and CDR2 FQGTGA. Losses at the gene ends were 2 bases for V and 7 bases for J; bases not matched to a gene: 15. The CDR3 covers 18 residues. CDR3 residues: CASSLLGIAGELGNEQFF. CDR3 DNA sequence: TGTGCCAGCAGCTTATTGGGAATAGCGGGAGAGTTAGGGAATGAGCAGTTCTTC.

This sequence joins TRBV5-1 and TRBJ2-7, with TRBD1 matching 9 bases. The J segment lost 2 bases and the V segment lost 4 bases, leaving 4 bases of the junction unmatched. This CDR3 is built from 14 residues. Germline V gives CDR1 SGHRS, CDR2 YFSETQ. CDR3 DNA: TGCGCCAGCAGCCCGGGGACAGGGCCCTACGAGCAGTACTTC. Translating gives CASSPGTGPYEQYF. Combining the CDR3 with reference TRBV5-1 and TRBJ2-7 gives the whole variable domain KAGVTQTPRYLIKTRGQQVTLSCSPISGHRSVSWYQQTPGQGLQFLFEYFSETQRNKGNFPGRFSGRQFSNSRSEMNVSTLELGDSALYLCASSPGTGPYEQYFGPGTRLTVT.

The chain carries TRBV6-6 and TRBJ1-1; 8 positions match TRBD1. Germline V gene sequence: CDR1 MNHNY, CDR2 SVGAGI (reference sequence). This CDR3 has 14 residues. V lost 7 bases and J lost 5; bases outside the gene matches: 9. CDR3 DNA sequence: TGTGCCAGCACCATACAGGGGGAAAATACTGAAGCTTTCTTT. Translation gives CASTIQGENTEAFF.

This sequence joins TRBV11-1 and TRBJ2-5; possibly TRBD2 for D (5 bases). Germline CDR1 and CDR2: SGHAT and FQDESV (reference sequence). This CDR3 region has 15 residues. With 6 bases removed from V and 0 bases from J, the gap between germline ends came to 14 bases. The CDR3 bases are TGTGCCAGCAGGCGTAGGACGGGGTACCAAGAGACCCAGTACTTC. Translation gives CASRRRTGYQETQYF.